Only one count was recorded for the clone carrying this TCR beta chain. The data were obtained in a study of blood T cell repertoires in COVID-19. The table came from immunoSEQ multiplex PCR; TCRdb's copy has only in-frame clones and leaves some out. The sample includes about 170,000 clones, over 80% seen only once; the top ten take 2.5% to 3.5%. The V end lost 5 bases, the J end lost 1 base, and 8 bases lay between the germline ends. Germline lookup yields CDR1 SGHNT and CDR2 YENEEA. This CDR3 is 14 amino acids long. The sample was peripheral blood. This receptor was taken from a woman in her fifties or sixties with acute or convalescent COVID-19. This chain joins TRBV11-3 and TRBJ2-2; D not certain. The CDR3: CASSLGRNTGELFF. The CDR3, as DNA: TGTGCCAGCAGCCTGGGCAGGAACACCGGGGAGCTGTTTTTT. Complete variable domain (other parts from reference TRBV11-3 and TRBJ2-2): EAGVVQSPRYKIIEKKQPVAFWCNPISGHNTLYWYLQNLGQGPELLIRYENEEAVDDSQLPKDRFSAERLKGVDSTLKIQPAELGDSAVYLCASSLGRNTGELFFGEGSRLTVL.